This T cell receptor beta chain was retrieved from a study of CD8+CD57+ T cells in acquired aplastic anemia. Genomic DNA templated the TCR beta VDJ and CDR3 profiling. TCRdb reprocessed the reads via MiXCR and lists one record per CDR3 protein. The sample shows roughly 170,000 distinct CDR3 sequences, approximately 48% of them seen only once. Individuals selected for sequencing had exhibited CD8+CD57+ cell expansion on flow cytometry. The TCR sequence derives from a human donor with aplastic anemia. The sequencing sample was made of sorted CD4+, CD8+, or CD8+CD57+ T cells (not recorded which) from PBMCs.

CDR3 region: CASSPPGNSGNTIYF. CDR3 nucleotides: TGTGCCAGCAGCCCGCCTGGAAACTCTGGAAACACCATATATTTT. The chain recombines TRBV7-9 with TRBJ1-3; D is unclear. The CDR3 is made up of 15 amino acids. Germline values: CDR1 SEHNR, CDR2 FQNEAQ (reference sequence). Trimming shortened V by 5 bases and J by 0 bases, and 11 bases separated the two germline ends.